This T cell receptor (beta chain) was found in a study of Tregs in tolerant kidney transplant recipients. Study-level information: Sorting used antibodies to exclude donor cells.

The CDR3 is made up of 15 amino acids. Assay: immunoSEQ multiplex PCR; the TCRdb copy retains only in-frame clones and omits some. The table lists about 44,000 clones, 95% to 96% of them singletons. Comments on this clone: The target antigen is unknown.

J is TRBJ1-5 and V is TRBV21-1. TRBV21-1 is a recognized pseudogene. This clonotype was obtained from a human donor in good health. Sequenced sample: Tregs from blood cultured with allogeneic cells. CDR3 residues: CASSNGPYCNQPQHF. CDR3 sequence (DNA): TGTGCCAGCAGTAACGGGCCTTATTGCAATCAGCCCCAGCATTTT.